The next 11 T cell receptor beta chains were all read from a single sample in a study of T cells in localized non-small cell lung cancer. The data were produced by immunoSEQ multiplex PCR, yet TCRdb's version contains in-frame clones alone and is incomplete. Among about 35,000 clones listed, approximately 80% were seen once. The sample here was peripheral blood, taken before any cancer treatment. Source of these receptors: a male donor at least 60 years old with stage III squamous cell lung carcinoma.

J is TRBJ2-4 and V is TRBV6-5; 7 bases agree with TRBD2. V shed 5 bases and J 9 bases; nucleotides not matched to a gene: 7. The length of the CDR3 is 13 residues. The germline CDR1 and CDR2 sequences are MNHEY and SVGAGI. CDR3 nucleotide sequence: TGTGCCAGCAGTAGGGAGGGCCTTGCCATTCAGTACTTC. Protein product: CASSREGLAIQYF.

This clone showed up just once. V and J are TRBV5-4 and TRBJ1-1; D gene ambiguous. Germline lookup yields CDR1 SGHNT and CDR2 YYREEE (reference sequence). The CDR3 spans 15 residues. The V end lost 4 bases, the J end lost 0 bases, and 13 bases lay between the germline ends. The CDR3 DNA reads TGTGCCAGCAGCCCGGTGGGGTTGATGAACACTGAAGCTTTCTTT. Protein product: CASSPVGLMNTEAFF.

The rearrangement uses TRBV27 and TRBJ2-1; no definite D call. The CDR3 consists of 13 residues. V lost 1 base to trimming and J lost 10 bases, with 11 bases between them. Looked up from germline, CDR1 is MNHEY and CDR2 is SMNVEV (reference sequence). In DNA form, the CDR3 reads TGTGCCAGCAGTTTATTTATGGAATACGAGCAGTTCTTC. Amino acid sequence: CASSLFMEYEQFF.

Only one count was recorded for this clone. The chain is built from TRBV9 and TRBJ2-1; D could derive from TRBD1 or TRBD2 (5 bases each). This CDR3 contains 17 residues. V dropped 0 bases and J dropped 7 bases, with 20 bases sitting between them. Germline V lookup: CDR1 SGDLS, CDR2 YYNGEE. The CDR3 nucleotides are TGTGCCAGCAGCGTAGGGAGGACGGACACATGGGGGAATGAGCAGTTCTTC. Translated, it gives CASSVGRTDTWGNEQFF.

The gene calls are TRBV9 and TRBJ2-2; 7 bases line up with TRBD1. Trimming took 4 bases from V and 7 from J; bases not matched to a gene: 13. The CDR3 has 16 residues. Looked up from germline, CDR1 is SGDLS and CDR2 is YYNGEE. The CDR3 is CASSPRTGQGGGELFF. The CDR3 DNA is TGTGCCAGCAGCCCCCGGACAGGCCAAGGGGGCGGGGAGCTGTTTTTT.

This chain joins TRBV25-1 and TRBJ2-3; 14 bases align to TRBD2. The CDR3 is made up of 18 amino acids. The J segment lost 6 bases and the V segment lost 2 bases, leaving 10 bases of the junction unmatched. Looked up from germline, CDR1 is MGHDK and CDR2 is SYGVNS. The CDR3 DNA sequence: TGTGCCAGCAGTGAAATGACTAGCGGGGGGGCCAGTGTGGATACGCAGTATTTT. This gives the protein CASSEMTSGGASVDTQYF.

This clone was recorded a few times. This sequence joins TRBV7-9 and TRBJ2-2; D may correspond to TRBD1 or TRBD2 (5 bases each). The V gene's germline CDR1 is SEHNR and CDR2 FQNEAQ (reference sequence). The CDR3 sequence is 16 residues long. Trimming took off 5 bases at V and 1 base at J, with 14 bases between the two ends. CDR3 residues: CASSLLGRVNTGELFF. The DNA for the CDR3 is TGTGCCAGCAGCCTTTTGGGGCGGGTGAACACCGGGGAGCTGTTTTTT.

The genes are TRBV2 and TRBJ2-3; 7 positions match TRBD2. J gave up 5 bases and V 7 bases, and 9 bases lay outside the gene matches. CDR1 and CDR2 from the germline V gene are SNHLY and FYNNEI. CDR3 size: 14 residues. The CDR3 DNA sequence: TGTGCCAGCACCCGAGCGGGGAGGGGAGATACGCAGTATTTT. Translating it yields CASTRAGRGDTQYF.

The gene calls are TRBV11-3 and TRBJ2-1, with a weak D call TRBD2 (6 bases). CDR3 length: 13 residues. V shed 5 bases and J shed 8 bases, with 13 bases lying between them. CDR1 is SGHNT, CDR2 YENEEA, per germline. CDR3 amino acids: CASSLTSSDEQFF. The CDR3 DNA is TGTGCCAGCAGCCTGACTAGTTCCGATGAGCAGTTCTTC.

The chain links TRBV9 to TRBJ1-4, with 8 bases identical to TRBD1. The germline CDR1 and CDR2 sequences are SGDLS and YYNGEE. This CDR3 is 14 amino acids long. V lost 0 bases, J lost 5 bases, and 0 bases stayed unmatched. CDR3: CASSVAGGNEKLFF. CDR3 nucleotides: TGTGCCAGCAGCGTAGCAGGGGGCAATGAAAAACTGTTTTTT.

This rearrangement joins TRBV27 to TRBJ2-7, with TRBD1 identical over 8 bases. CDR1 and CDR2 from the germline V gene are MNHEY and SMNVEV (reference sequence). The CDR3 length is 16 residues. Trimming removed 7 bases from V and 5 bases from J; junction bases left unmatched: 16. CDR3 DNA: TGTGCCAGCACCTTTAATCCCAATGACAGGGGAAACGAGCAGTACTTC. It is translated as CASTFNPNDRGNEQYF.